The 23 T cell receptor beta chains reported below all come from one sample, sequenced in a study of CD8 T cells in ankylosing spondylitis. One entry per CDR3 protein results from TCRdb running MiXCR on the 5' RACE reads. The sample gives about 300,000 distinct CDR3 sequences, about 9.9% of which show up once; 8% to 9.5% is in the top ten. The sample was blood, either unsorted or a sorted T cell fraction (not recorded which). The receptors here all came from a female donor with ankylosing spondylitis or in good health (not recorded which).

The rearrangement uses TRBV18 and TRBJ2-3; no clear D gene. Deletions cut 4 bases from V and 2 bases from J, with 10 bases between. CDR1 and CDR2 (germline): KGHSH, LQKENI. The CDR3 spans 14 residues. The CDR3 is CASSRLRTTDTQYF. For the CDR3, the DNA is TGTGCCAGCTCACGCCTCAGGACCACAGATACGCAGTATTTT.

The chain carries TRBV5-1 and TRBJ1-1, with 7 bases matching TRBD1. From germline, CDR1 is SGHRS and CDR2 YFSETQ. The V segment lost 4 bases and the J segment 4 bases; nucleotides outside the gene matches: 10. The CDR3 consists of 15 residues. In nucleotides, the CDR3 is TGCGCCAGCAGCCAAACTCCCGGGACAGCCACTGAAGCTTTCTTT. This codes for CASSQTPGTATEAFF.

At least ten counts were recorded for this clonotype. The V gene is TRBV6-1, the J gene TRBJ1-3; possibly TRBD1 for D (6 bases). The CDR3 spans 13 residues. V dropped 6 bases and J dropped 3 bases, with 9 bases sitting between them. Germline-derived CDR1 and CDR2 are MNHNS and SASEGT. This CDR3 reads CASSRDNGNTIYF. In nucleotides, the CDR3 is TGTGCCAGCAGCCGGGACAATGGAAACACCATATATTTT.

This clonotype was seen only once. A single base separates this from a much larger clone, so it may be a read error. CDR3 in amino acids: CASGDMGHEQYF. The DNA of the CDR3 is TGTGCCAGCGGGGACATGGGCCACGAGCAGTACTTC. The gene calls are TRBV12-3 or TRBV12-4 and TRBJ2-7, with D maybe TRBD1 (6 bases). The CDR3 has 12 amino acids. The V and J ends lost 8 bases and 5 bases respectively, with 13 bases between them.

This clonotype has ten or more counts. The chain joins TRBV7-2 to TRBJ2-7; 12 nucleotides line up with TRBD1. Germline loops: CDR1 SGHTA, CDR2 FQGNSA. Losses at the gene ends were 1 base for V and 5 bases for J; bases not matched to a gene: 6. CDR3 size: 16 residues. In nucleotides, the CDR3 is TGTGCCAGCAGCTTAGAGGGGACAGGGGGCATCAACGAGCAGTACTTC. Its protein product is CASSLEGTGGINEQYF.

This clonotype was picked up a small number of times. V and J are TRBV11-2 and TRBJ2-7; either TRBD1 or TRBD2 may supply D (5 bases each). Germline assignment: CDR1 SGHAT and CDR2 FQNNGV. The ends were cut back, 4 bases at V and 5 bases at J, with 15 bases in the middle. The CDR3 has 14 residues. The CDR3 DNA reads as TGTGCCAGCAGCTCACCAGCTGGGGGTAACGAGCAGTACTTC. Encoded protein: CASSSPAGGNEQYF.

This clonotype was seen at least ten times. This chain connects TRBV5-1 to TRBJ2-1; TRBD2 agrees at 9 bases. CDR1 and CDR2 (germline): SGHRS, YFSETQ. CDR3 length equals 17 residues. V was clipped by 0 bases and J by 7 bases; unmatched bases: 11. CDR3 sequence (DNA): TGCGCCAGCAGCTTGGCCAGTAGTAGCGGGGGTGAAAATGAGCAGTTCTTC. Protein: CASSLASSSGGENEQFF.

This clonotype was observed many times. V usage is TRBV10-2 and J usage is TRBJ1-5; D is ambiguous. The CDR3 covers 15 residues. The V gene's germline CDR1 is WSHSY and CDR2 SAAADI. Between the trimmed V and J ends, which lost 6 bases and 0 bases, there was a span of 12 bases. The CDR3 loop is CASRNNGDSNQPQHF. DNA of the CDR3: TGCGCCAGCAGGAATAATGGAGATAGCAATCAGCCCCAGCATTTT.

This clonotype was found many times. This chain joins TRBV10-2 and TRBJ2-1; 7 bases line up with TRBD2. V lost 8 bases to trimming and J lost 6 bases; unmatched junction nucleotides: 7. CDR1 and CDR2 from the germline V gene are WSHSY and SAAADI. The CDR3 covers 13 residues. For the CDR3, the DNA is TGCGCCAGCCATGAGACTAGCATCAATGAGCAGTTCTTC. It translates to CASHETSINEQFF.

This clonotype was recorded at least ten times. This rearrangement joins TRBV20-1 to TRBJ2-1; 10 bases are a match to TRBD1. After removal of 8 bases from V and 7 bases from J, the junction contained 14 bases not matched to a gene. Germline CDR1 is DFQATT and CDR2 is SNEGSKA (reference sequence). The CDR3 is 15 residues long. The CDR3 DNA sequence: TGCAGTACGCCCCAATGGGACAGGGGAAGGAATGAGCAGTTCTTC. It translates to CSTPQWDRGRNEQFF.

This clonotype appeared many times. The chain links TRBV20-1 to TRBJ2-7; D assignment may be TRBD1 or TRBD2 (5 bases each). The V end was cut by 0 bases, the J end by 8 bases, with 17 bases between. Germline values: CDR1 DFQATT, CDR2 SNEGSKA (reference sequence). This CDR3 spans 14 amino acids. CDR3 residues: CSARDSLPGPKQYF. The CDR3 bases are TGCAGTGCTAGAGATTCCCTCCCGGGGCCCAAGCAGTACTTC.

This clonotype was picked up many times. The chain employs TRBV20-1 and TRBJ2-7, with 12 positions matching TRBD1. This CDR3 comprises 15 residues. CDR1 is DFQATT, CDR2 SNEGSKA, per germline (reference sequence). V was pared by 0 bases and J by 6 bases, with 6 bases of the junction left unmatched. This CDR3 is CSARDWDRGQPEQYF. The CDR3 DNA follows: TGCAGTGCTAGAGATTGGGACAGGGGGCAACCCGAGCAGTACTTC.

This clonotype has just a few counts. V gene TRBV3-1 combines with J gene TRBJ1-6, with D possibly TRBD1 on 6 matching bases. The CDR3 has 15 residues. V was pared by 0 bases and J by 10 bases, with 13 bases between. The germline V gene encodes CDR1 LGHDT and CDR2 YNNKEL (reference sequence). The CDR3, as DNA: TGTGCCAGCAGCCAAGATGGTTCGAGGGGGTCACCCCTCCACTTT. Residues: CASSQDGSRGSPLHF.

Worth noting for this clonotype: A much larger clone differs from this one at a single base, so this may be a read error. The V gene is TRBV20-1, the J gene TRBJ1-5, with a weak D call TRBD1 (5 bases). This CDR3 has 15 amino acids. The germline gives CDR1 DFQATT, CDR2 SNEGSKA (reference sequence). CDR3 loop: CSATPPGVGNHPQHF. For the CDR3, the DNA is TGCAGTGCAACCCCCCCGGGGGTGGGCAATCACCCCCAGCATTTT.

The genes are TRBV20-1 and TRBJ1-5; 8 nucleotides match TRBD1. V lost 6 bases, J lost 5 bases, and 12 bases stayed unmatched. CDR3 length equals 15 residues. Germline V lookup: CDR1 DFQATT, CDR2 SNEGSKA (reference sequence). CDR3 amino acids: CSALQMDRDHQPQHF. CDR3 DNA sequence: TGCAGTGCCCTGCAGATGGACAGGGACCATCAGCCCCAGCATTTT.

In its sample, this clonotype was seen many times. The chain uses TRBV4-1 and TRBJ1-2; D is ambiguous. The CDR3 contains 13 residues. The germline CDR1 and CDR2 sequences are MGHRA and YSYEKL. Between the trimmed V and J ends, which lost 1 base and 5 bases, there was a span of 8 bases. This CDR3 reads CASSQASAYGYTF. The CDR3 DNA reads as TGCGCCAGCAGCCAAGCATCGGCTTATGGCTACACCTTC.

J is TRBJ2-1 and V is TRBV24-1; perhaps D is TRBD1 or TRBD2 (5 bases each). Deletions cut 4 bases from V and 10 bases from J, with 16 bases between. The germline V gene encodes CDR1 KGHDR and CDR2 SFDVKD. The CDR3 contains 14 residues. The chain's CDR3 is CATSEGSGAGEQFF. Here the CDR3 DNA reads TGTGCCACCAGTGAGGGTTCCGGGGCCGGGGAGCAGTTCTTC.

This clonotype was seen only once. This chain links TRBV14 with TRBJ1-2; the D is unclear. Germline loops: CDR1 SGHDN, CDR2 FVKESK. Trimming pared 4 bases from V and 8 bases from J, leaving 17 bases between. This CDR3 has 14 residues. Here the CDR3 DNA reads TGTGCCAGCAGCCCCGGGCCCCTCTGCCGCGGCTACACCTTC. Protein product: CASSPGPLCRGYTF.

Ten or more counts support this clonotype. This chain links TRBV6-1 with TRBJ2-1; the match to TRBD1 covers 8 bases. The germline V gene has CDR1 MNHNS and CDR2 SASEGT. This CDR3 is 15 amino acids long. V gave up 4 bases and J gave up 1 base; unmatched junction bases: 3. CDR3 in DNA: TGTGCCAGCAGTGCCCGGGACAGGTCCTACAATGAGCAGTTCTTC. Translation: CASSARDRSYNEQFF.

This clonotype has ten or more counts. The V and J genes are TRBV29-1 and TRBJ2-1, with a tentative D call TRBD2 (5 bases). This CDR3 is 16 amino acids long. CDR1 and CDR2 (germline): SQVTM, ANQGSEA. Trimming took 1 base from V and 0 from J, leaving 13 bases between them. CDR3 in amino acids: CSVEGPQGSSYNEQFF. The CDR3 bases are TGCAGCGTTGAAGGCCCACAAGGGAGCTCCTACAATGAGCAGTTCTTC.

This chain uses TRBV20-1 with TRBJ1-1; a weak D match, TRBD1 (5 bases). Germline-derived CDR1 and CDR2 are DFQATT and SNEGSKA (reference sequence). The V end was cut by 0 bases, the J end by 3 bases, with 17 bases between. The CDR3 runs 16 residues. The CDR3 region is CSARDAGGGRDTEAFF. CDR3 coding DNA: TGCAGTGCTAGAGATGCCGGGGGGGGGAGGGACACTGAAGCTTTCTTT.

This clonotype was detected many times. V gene TRBV20-1 combines with J gene TRBJ2-1, with D tentatively TRBD1 (5 bases). Trimming left V 1 base short and J 7 bases short, with 20 bases between. Per the germline V gene, CDR1 is DFQATT and CDR2 is SNEGSKA (reference sequence). The length of the CDR3 is 16 residues. In DNA form, the CDR3 reads TGCAGTGCTAGAGCCGGGCAGGGTACCGCCCGAAATGAGCAGTTCTTC. As protein: CSARAGQGTARNEQFF.

This clonotype was counted many times. The chain links TRBV28 to TRBJ2-1; no reliable D call. Germline V CDR1 and CDR2: MDHEN, SYDVKM. The V and J ends lost 6 bases and 6 bases respectively, with 21 bases between them. This CDR3 comprises 16 residues. DNA of the CDR3: TGTGCCAGCAGCAAGGTACAAGAACTGTGGAGCAATGAGCAGTTCTTC. Its protein product is CASSKVQELWSNEQFF. The whole variable domain, remainder taken from reference TRBV28 and TRBJ2-1, is DVKVTQSSRYLVKRTGEKVFLECVQDMDHENMFWYRQDPGLGLRLIYFSYDVKMKEKGDIPEGYSVSREKKERFSLILESASTNQTSMYLCASSKVQELWSNEQFFGPGTRLTVL.